This T cell receptor (beta chain) stems from a study of shared T cell receptors in the human thymus. The CDR3 extends over 14 amino acids. Per germline, CDR1 SGHTA and CDR2 FQGTGA. V was shortened by 5 bases and J by 8 bases, with 16 bases between the two germline ends. This clone was seen once. Profiling relied on immunoSEQ multiplex PCR, and the TCRdb table lists in-frame clones only, not all of them. This sample has 500,000 to 750,000 clones, with over 75% found just once. These same data were also listed under a study on human thymus T cells. That paper adds: The sample donors, healthy Finnish infants, were having corrective surgery for congenital heart defects. Apparent bias marked the V and J gene usage of thymic and blood repertoires. Related work showed strongly overlapping thymic repertoires across unrelated individuals.

The V call is TRBV7-3, the J call TRBJ2-1; D perhaps matches TRBD2 (5 bases). The TCR sequence derives from a boy younger than two with a congenital heart defect. The sample comprised thymocytes. The CDR3 bases are TGTGCCAGCAGCCAAGGGAGCAGAGACGATGAGCAGTTCTTC. Protein: CASSQGSRDDEQFF.